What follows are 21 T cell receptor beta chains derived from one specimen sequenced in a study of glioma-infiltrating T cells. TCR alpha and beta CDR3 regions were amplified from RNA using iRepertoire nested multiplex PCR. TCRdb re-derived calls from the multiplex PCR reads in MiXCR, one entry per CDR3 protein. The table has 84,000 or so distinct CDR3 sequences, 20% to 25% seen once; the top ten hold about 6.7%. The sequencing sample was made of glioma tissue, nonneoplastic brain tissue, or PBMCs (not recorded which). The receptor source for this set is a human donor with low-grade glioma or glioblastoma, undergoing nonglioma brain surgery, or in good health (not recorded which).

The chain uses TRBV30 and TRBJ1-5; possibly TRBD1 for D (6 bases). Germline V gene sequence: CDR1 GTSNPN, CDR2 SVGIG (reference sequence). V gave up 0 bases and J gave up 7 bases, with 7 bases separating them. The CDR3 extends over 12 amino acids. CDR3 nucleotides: TGTGCCTGGAGTGTACAGGGCCAGCCCCAGCATTTT. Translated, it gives CAWSVQGQPQHF. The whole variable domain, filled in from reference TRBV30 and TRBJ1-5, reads SQTIHQWPATLVQPVGSPLSLECTVEGTSNPNLYWYRQAAGRGLQLLFYSVGIGQISSEVPQNLSASRPQDRQFILSSKKLLLSDSGFYLCAWSVQGQPQHFGDGTRLSIL.

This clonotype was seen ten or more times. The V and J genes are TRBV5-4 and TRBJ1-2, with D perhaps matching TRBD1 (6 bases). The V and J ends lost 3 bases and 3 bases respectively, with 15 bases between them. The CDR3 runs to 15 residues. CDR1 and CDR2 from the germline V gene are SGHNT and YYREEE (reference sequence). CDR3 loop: CASSYLQGFDYGYTF. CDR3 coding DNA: TGTGCCAGCAGCTACCTACAGGGTTTTGACTATGGCTACACCTTC.

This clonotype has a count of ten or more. This CDR3 is CASSQDRGASGGNTQYF. CDR3 nucleotides: TGCGCCAGCAGCCAAGATCGGGGGGCTAGCGGGGGGAATACCCAGTACTTC. V usage is TRBV4-1 and J usage is TRBJ2-5; 11 positions match TRBD2. CDR1 is MGHRA, CDR2 YSYEKL, per germline. V lost 0 bases and J lost 8; bases outside the gene matches: 11. The CDR3 runs to 17 residues.

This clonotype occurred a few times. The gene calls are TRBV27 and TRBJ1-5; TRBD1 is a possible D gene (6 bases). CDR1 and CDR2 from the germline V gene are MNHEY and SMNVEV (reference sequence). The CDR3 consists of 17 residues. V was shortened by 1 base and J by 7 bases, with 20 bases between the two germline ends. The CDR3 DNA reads TGTGCCAGCAGTTTATGGGGGGGGGGGGGCGCGGGGCAGCCCCAGCATTTT. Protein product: CASSLWGGGGAGQPQHF.

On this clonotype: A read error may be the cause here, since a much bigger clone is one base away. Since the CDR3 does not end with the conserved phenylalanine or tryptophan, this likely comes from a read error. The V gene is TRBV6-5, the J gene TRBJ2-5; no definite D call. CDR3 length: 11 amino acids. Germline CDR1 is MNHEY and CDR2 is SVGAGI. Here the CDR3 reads CASRPLETQYL. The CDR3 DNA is TGCGCCAGCAGGCCATTGGAGACCCAGTACCTC.

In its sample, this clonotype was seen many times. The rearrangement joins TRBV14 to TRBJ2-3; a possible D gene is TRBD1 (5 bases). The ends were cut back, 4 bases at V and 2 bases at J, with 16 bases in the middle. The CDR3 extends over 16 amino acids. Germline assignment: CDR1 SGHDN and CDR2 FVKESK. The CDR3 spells CASSLYQGRATDTQYF. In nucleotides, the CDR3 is TGTGCCAGCAGCCTATACCAGGGTAGGGCCACAGATACGCAGTATTTT.

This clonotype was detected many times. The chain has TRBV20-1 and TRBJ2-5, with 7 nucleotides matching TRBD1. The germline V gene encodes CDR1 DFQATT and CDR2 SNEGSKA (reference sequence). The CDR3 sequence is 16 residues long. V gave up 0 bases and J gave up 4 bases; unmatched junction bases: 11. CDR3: CSARDPGTVSSETQYF. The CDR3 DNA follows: TGCAGTGCTAGAGATCCCGGGACAGTTAGCTCAGAGACCCAGTACTTC.

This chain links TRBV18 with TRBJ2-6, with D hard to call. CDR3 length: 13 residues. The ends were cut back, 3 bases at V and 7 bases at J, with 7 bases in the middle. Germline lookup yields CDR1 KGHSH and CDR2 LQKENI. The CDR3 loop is CASSPSTANVLTF. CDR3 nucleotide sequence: TGTGCCAGCTCACCCTCGACAGCCAACGTCCTGACTTTC.

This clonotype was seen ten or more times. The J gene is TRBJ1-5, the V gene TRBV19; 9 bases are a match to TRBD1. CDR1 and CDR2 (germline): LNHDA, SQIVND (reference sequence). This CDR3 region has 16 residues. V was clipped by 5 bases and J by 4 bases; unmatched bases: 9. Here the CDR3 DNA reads TGTGCCAGTAGTCCCCGGACAGGGGCGGTTAATCAGCCCCAGCATTTT. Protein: CASSPRTGAVNQPQHF.

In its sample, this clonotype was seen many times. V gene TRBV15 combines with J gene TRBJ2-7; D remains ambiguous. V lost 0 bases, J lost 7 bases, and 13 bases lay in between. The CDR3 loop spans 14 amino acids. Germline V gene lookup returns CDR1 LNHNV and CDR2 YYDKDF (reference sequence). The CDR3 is CATSRDGRAGEQYF. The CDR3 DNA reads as TGTGCCACCAGCAGAGACGGCCGAGCTGGGGAGCAGTACTTC.

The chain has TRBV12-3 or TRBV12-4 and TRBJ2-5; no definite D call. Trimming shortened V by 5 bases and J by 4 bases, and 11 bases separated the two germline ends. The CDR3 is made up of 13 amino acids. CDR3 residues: CASSGGQAETQYF. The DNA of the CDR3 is TGTGCCAGCAGTGGTGGGCAAGCAGAGACCCAGTACTTC.

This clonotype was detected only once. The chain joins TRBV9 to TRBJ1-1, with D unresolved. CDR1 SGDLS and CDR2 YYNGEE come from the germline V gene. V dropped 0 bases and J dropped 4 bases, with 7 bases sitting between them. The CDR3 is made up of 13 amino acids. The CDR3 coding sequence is TGTGCCAGCAGCGTAGCCAGTGGCACTGAAGCTTTCTTT. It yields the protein CASSVASGTEAFF.

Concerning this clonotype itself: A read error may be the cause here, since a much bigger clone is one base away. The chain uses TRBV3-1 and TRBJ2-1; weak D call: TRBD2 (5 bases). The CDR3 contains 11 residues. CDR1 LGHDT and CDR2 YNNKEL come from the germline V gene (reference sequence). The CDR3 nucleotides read TGTGCCAGCATCCAAGAGCGGTCGCAGTTCTTC. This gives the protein CASIQERSQFF.

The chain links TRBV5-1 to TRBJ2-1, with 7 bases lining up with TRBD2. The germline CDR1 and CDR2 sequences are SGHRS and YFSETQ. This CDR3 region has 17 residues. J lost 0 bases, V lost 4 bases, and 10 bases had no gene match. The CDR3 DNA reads TGCGCCAGCAGCCTGCCGACCTTAGCGGGCTCCTACAATGAGCAGTTCTTC. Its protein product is CASSLPTLAGSYNEQFF.

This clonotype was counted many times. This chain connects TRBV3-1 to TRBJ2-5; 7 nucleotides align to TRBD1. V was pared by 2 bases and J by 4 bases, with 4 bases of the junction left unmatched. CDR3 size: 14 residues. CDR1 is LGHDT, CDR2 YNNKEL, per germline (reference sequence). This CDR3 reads CASSQTGVVETQYF. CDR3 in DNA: TGTGCCAGCAGCCAAACAGGGGTCGTAGAGACCCAGTACTTC.

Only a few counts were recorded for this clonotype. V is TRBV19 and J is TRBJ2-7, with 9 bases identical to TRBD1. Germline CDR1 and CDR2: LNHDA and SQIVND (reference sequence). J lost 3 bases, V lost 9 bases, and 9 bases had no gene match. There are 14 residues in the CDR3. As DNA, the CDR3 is TGTGCCAGGCGCCGGACAGGGGAATTCTACGAGCAGTACTTC. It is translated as CARRRTGEFYEQYF.

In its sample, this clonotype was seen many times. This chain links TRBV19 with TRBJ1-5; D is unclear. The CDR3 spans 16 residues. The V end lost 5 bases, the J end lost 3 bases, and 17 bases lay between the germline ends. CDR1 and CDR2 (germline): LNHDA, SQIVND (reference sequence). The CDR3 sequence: CASSPRAQTYNQPQHF. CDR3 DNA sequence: TGTGCCAGTAGTCCCCGCGCCCAGACGTACAATCAGCCCCAGCATTTT.

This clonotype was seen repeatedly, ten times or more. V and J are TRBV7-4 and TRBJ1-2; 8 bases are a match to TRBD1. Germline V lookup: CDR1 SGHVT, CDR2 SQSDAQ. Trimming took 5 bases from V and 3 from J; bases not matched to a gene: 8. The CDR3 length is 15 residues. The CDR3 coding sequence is TGTGCCAGCAGCCTAAGGACAGGGTGCCACTATGGCTACACCTTC. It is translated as CASSLRTGCHYGYTF.

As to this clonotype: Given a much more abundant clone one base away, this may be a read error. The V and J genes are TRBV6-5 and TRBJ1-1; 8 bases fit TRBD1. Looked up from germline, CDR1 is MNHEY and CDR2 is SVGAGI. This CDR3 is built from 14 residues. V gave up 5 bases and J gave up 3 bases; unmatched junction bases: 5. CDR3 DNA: TGTGCCAGCAGTCACCGGGACAGGCACACTGAAGCTTTCTTT. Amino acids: CASSHRDRHTEAFF.

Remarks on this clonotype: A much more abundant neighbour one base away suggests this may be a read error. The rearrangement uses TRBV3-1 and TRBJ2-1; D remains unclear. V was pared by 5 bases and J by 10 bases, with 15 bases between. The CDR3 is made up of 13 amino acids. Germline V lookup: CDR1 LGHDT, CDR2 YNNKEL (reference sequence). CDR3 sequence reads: CASSNLVGREQFF. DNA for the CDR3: TGTGCCAGCAGCAATCTAGTAGGACGCGAGCAGTTCTTC.

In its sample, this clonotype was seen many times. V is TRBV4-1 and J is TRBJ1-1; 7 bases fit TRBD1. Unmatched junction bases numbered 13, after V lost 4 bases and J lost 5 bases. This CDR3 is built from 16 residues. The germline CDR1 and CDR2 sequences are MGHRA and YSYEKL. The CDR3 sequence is CASSRGEGAKGTEAFF. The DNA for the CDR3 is TGCGCCAGCAGCCGAGGGGAGGGGGCTAAGGGTACTGAAGCTTTCTTT.